This entry describes one T cell receptor (beta chain). Its antigen is undetermined. Germline V gene sequence: CDR1 LGHDT, CDR2 YNNKEL (reference sequence). The CDR3 totals 13 residues. The data originate from a study of post-analysis software for immune sequencing data. Regarding the study as a whole: Normalized Chao1 diversity was significantly lower in multiple sclerosis patients than in controls. Compared with controls, patients had more of about 5 TRBV segments, including TRBV5-6, TRBV5-1 and TRBV20-1.

Unique molecular identifiers were built into the TCR beta cDNA libraries. About 500,000 cDNA molecules were obtained from about 0.98 to 11 million T cells. TCRdb called the PCR reads again in MiXCR, with one record for every CDR3 protein. Altogether hundreds of thousands of distinct CDR3 sequences are present, under 70% being singletons, with the ten largest covering about 4.8%. The J gene is TRBJ2-4, the V gene TRBV3-1; D call uncertain. The J call is in doubt because the DNA end fits TRBJ2-7 better. This receptor was obtained from a girl between 10 and 17 years old with multiple sclerosis. Sequencing was done on a sample of blood. The CDR3 reads CASSPIQSAEQYF. The CDR3, as DNA: TGTGCCAGCAGCCCTATTCAGTCAGCCGAGCAGTACTTC.